Presented here are 17 T cell receptor beta chains from one specimen sequenced in a study of blood T cell repertoires in COVID-19. The repertoire was sequenced with immunoSEQ multiplex PCR; TCRdb's copy has only in-frame clones and lacks some. Here the sample spans about 330,000 clones, over 75% being singletons. What was sequenced was PBMCs or T cells enriched from blood (not recorded which). Receptors originate from a woman aged 25 to 39 who had recovered from COVID-19.

This clone was detected a few times. This sequence joins TRBV3-1 (or the pseudogene TRBV3-2) and TRBJ2-7, with TRBD2 identical over 11 bases. The V and J ends lost 0 bases and 2 bases, in that order; junction bases with no gene match: 9. CDR1 and CDR2 from the germline V gene are LGHDT and YNNKEL (reference sequence). The CDR3 is 18 amino acids. The CDR3 DNA is TGTGCCAGCAGCCAAGATCTCACTAGCGGGGGACTTCCCTACGAGCAGTACTTC. Protein sequence: CASSQDLTSGGLPYEQYF.

The chain couples TRBV29-1 to TRBJ2-7; 10 bases are shared with TRBD1. The CDR3 contains 14 residues. CDR1 and CDR2 (germline): SQVTM, ANQGSEA. The trim removed 3 bases at V and 6 bases at J, leaving 8 bases unmatched. The CDR3 sequence: CSVEYGQGVGEQYF. CDR3 sequence (DNA): TGCAGCGTTGAGTATGGACAGGGGGTTGGCGAGCAGTACTTC.

This sequence joins TRBV5-1 and TRBJ1-5; TRBD1 matches at 9 bases. J lost 6 bases, V lost 4 bases, and 8 bases had no gene match. The CDR3 is 15 amino acids. Germline V CDR1 and CDR2: SGHRS, YFSETQ. CDR3 sequence (DNA): TGCGCCAGCAGCCCGGGACAGGGTGTAAGTCAGCCCCAGCATTTT. Its translation: CASSPGQGVSQPQHF.

For the CDR3, the DNA is TGTGCCAGCAGCATCGGACTAGCCCCCACCGGGGAGCTGTTTTTT. Protein: CASSIGLAPTGELFF. V gene TRBV5-6 combines with J gene TRBJ2-2; 8 bases are shared with TRBD2. V lost 4 bases and J lost 4; bases outside the gene matches: 6. The V gene's germline CDR1 is SGHDT and CDR2 YYEEEE. The CDR3 contains 15 residues.

J is TRBJ1-4 and V is TRBV3-1 (or the pseudogene TRBV3-2), with D perhaps TRBD1 (5 bases). Looked up from germline, CDR1 is LGHDT and CDR2 is YNNKEL (reference sequence). The V end lost 1 base, the J end lost 6 bases, and 12 bases lay between the germline ends. The CDR3 is 15 amino acids. CDR3 region: CASSQVNRQDEKLFF. As DNA, the CDR3 is TGTGCCAGCAGCCAAGTCAACAGGCAGGATGAAAAACTGTTTTTT.

The chain carries TRBV4-3 and TRBJ2-7; 8 positions agree with TRBD1. The junction had 4 bases not matched to a gene; V was cut back by 0 bases and J by 3 bases. This CDR3 has 15 residues. Germline V CDR1 and CDR2: LGHNA, YSLEER. CDR3 DNA sequence: TGCGCCAGCAGCCAAGATCAGGGGGCAATCTACGAGCAGTACTTC. Translating it yields CASSQDQGAIYEQYF.

This sequence joins TRBV2 and TRBJ2-5; 7 nucleotides line up with TRBD2. The CDR3 covers 14 residues. Germline CDR1 SNHLY, CDR2 FYNNEI. The V gene end was trimmed by 10 bases and the J gene end by 0 bases; junction bases not matched to a gene: 8. CDR3: CATGGFGYQETQYF. The DNA of the CDR3 is TGTGCCACGGGAGGCTTCGGGTACCAAGAGACCCAGTACTTC.

To note about this clone: Additional DNA sequences in this sample encode the identical CDR3. V is TRBV9 and J is TRBJ1-2; 10 nucleotides agree with TRBD1. The V segment lost 0 bases and the J segment 5 bases; nucleotides outside the gene matches: 1. CDR1 and CDR2 (germline): SGDLS, YYNGEE. This CDR3 contains 14 residues. CDR3 loop: CASSVGTGGYGYTF. The CDR3 DNA follows: TGTGCCAGCAGCGTAGGGACAGGGGGTTATGGCTACACCTTC.

The genes are TRBV13 and TRBJ2-5; 13 bases are shared with TRBD2. The germline V gene has CDR1 PRHDT and CDR2 FYEKMQ (reference sequence). This CDR3 contains 21 residues. The V gene end was trimmed by 4 bases and the J gene end by 9 bases; junction bases not matched to a gene: 26. The CDR3 region is CASSSAVGLAGAGTRWQAQYF. In DNA form, the CDR3 reads TGTGCCAGCAGCTCGGCCGTCGGACTAGCGGGGGCCGGGACACGGTGGCAGGCCCAGTACTTC.

This chain joins TRBV5-4 and TRBJ2-7; 8 nucleotides line up with TRBD1. The CDR3 is made up of 16 amino acids. J lost 0 bases, V lost 4 bases, and 9 bases had no gene match. Per germline, CDR1 SGHNT and CDR2 YYREEE (reference sequence). This chain's CDR3 is CASSQAGRGPSYEQYF. CDR3 coding DNA: TGTGCCAGCAGCCAAGCGGGCAGGGGGCCCTCCTACGAGCAGTACTTC.

This clone appeared once. The J gene is TRBJ2-7, the V gene TRBV2; perhaps TRBD2 as D (5 bases). Germline V gene lookup returns CDR1 SNHLY and CDR2 FYNNEI. This CDR3 has 13 residues. V lost 7 bases to trimming and J lost 1 base, with 11 bases between them. In DNA, the CDR3 is TGTGCCAGCATATCTGGACTTTCCTACGAGCAGTACTTC. This sequence encodes CASISGLSYEQYF.

V gene TRBV6-5 combines with J gene TRBJ1-2; weak D call: TRBD1 (5 bases). CDR1 and CDR2 from the germline V gene are MNHEY and SVGAGI. Trimming removed 11 bases from V and 3 bases from J, with 19 bases in between. The CDR3 is made up of 14 amino acids. The CDR3 is CAGGVKVEDYGYTF. The CDR3 DNA follows: TGTGCCGGGGGGGTGAAGGTTGAGGACTATGGCTACACCTTC.

This chain links TRBV4-1 with TRBJ2-2; D is undetermined. Germline V gene sequence: CDR1 MGHRA, CDR2 YSYEKL. Trimming pared 4 bases from V and 6 bases from J, leaving 12 bases between. The CDR3 has 14 amino acids. The CDR3 reads CASSPDSFPGELFF. Here the CDR3 DNA reads TGCGCCAGCAGCCCTGACTCGTTCCCCGGGGAGCTGTTTTTT.

V gene TRBV19 combines with J gene TRBJ2-3; no reliable D call. CDR1 and CDR2 from the germline V gene are LNHDA and SQIVND (reference sequence). V lost 10 bases, J lost 2 bases, and 10 bases lay in between. The CDR3 runs 12 residues. The CDR3 coding sequence is TGTGCCACAGCGAAGGCCACAGATACGCAGTATTTT. Its protein product is CATAKATDTQYF.

The gene calls are TRBV18 and TRBJ1-1; D is unclear. Germline CDR1 is KGHSH and CDR2 is LQKENI. This CDR3 is 14 amino acids long. V lost 6 bases, J lost 0 bases, and 11 bases lay in between. CDR3 nucleotides: TGTGCCAGCTCCAAGAGCGGTATGAACACTGAAGCTTTCTTT. It codes for CASSKSGMNTEAFF.

The gene calls are TRBV30 and TRBJ1-6; tentative D call: TRBD1 (6 bases). This CDR3 comprises 14 residues. Germline assignment: CDR1 GTSNPN and CDR2 SVGIG (reference sequence). V was trimmed by 4 bases and J by 3 bases, leaving 10 bases between them. The CDR3 bases are TGTGCCTGGACAGGGGACGTCTATAATTCACCCCTCCACTTT. Translation gives CAWTGDVYNSPLHF.

This chain links TRBV5-4 with TRBJ1-2; 9 bases match TRBD1. The CDR3 sequence is 14 residues long. Germline CDR1 reads SGHNT; CDR2 reads YYREEE (reference sequence). Germline trimming cut 3 bases from V and 2 bases from J; bases unmatched to any gene: 2. CDR3 loop: CASSSGTGNYGYTF. The DNA of the CDR3 is TGTGCCAGCAGCTCCGGGACAGGGAACTATGGCTACACCTTC.